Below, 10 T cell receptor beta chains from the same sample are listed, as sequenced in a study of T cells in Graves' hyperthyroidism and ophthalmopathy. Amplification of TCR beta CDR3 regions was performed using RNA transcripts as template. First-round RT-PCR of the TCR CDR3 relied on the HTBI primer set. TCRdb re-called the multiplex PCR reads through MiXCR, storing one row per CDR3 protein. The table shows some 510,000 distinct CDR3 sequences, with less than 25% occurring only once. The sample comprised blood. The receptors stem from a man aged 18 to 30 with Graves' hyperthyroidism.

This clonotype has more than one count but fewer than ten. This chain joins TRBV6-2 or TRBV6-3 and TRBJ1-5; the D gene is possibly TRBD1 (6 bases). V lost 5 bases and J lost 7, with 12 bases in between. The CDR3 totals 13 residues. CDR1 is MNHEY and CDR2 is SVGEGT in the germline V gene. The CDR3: CASSNQGTQPQHF. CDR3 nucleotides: TGTGCCAGCAGTAACCAGGGGACCCAGCCCCAGCATTTT.

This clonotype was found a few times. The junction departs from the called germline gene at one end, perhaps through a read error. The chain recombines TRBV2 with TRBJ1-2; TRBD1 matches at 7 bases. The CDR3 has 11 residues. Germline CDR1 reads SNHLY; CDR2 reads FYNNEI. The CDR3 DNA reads TGTGCCAGCAGAGCTCTGACAGGGTTCCTTTTC. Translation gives CASRALTGFLF.

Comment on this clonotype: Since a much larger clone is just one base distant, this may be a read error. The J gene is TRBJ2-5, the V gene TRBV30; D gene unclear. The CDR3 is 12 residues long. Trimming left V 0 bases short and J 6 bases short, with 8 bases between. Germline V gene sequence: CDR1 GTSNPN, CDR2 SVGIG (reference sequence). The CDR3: CAWSVPPKTQYF. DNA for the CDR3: TGTGCCTGGAGTGTACCCCCTAAGACCCAGTACTTC. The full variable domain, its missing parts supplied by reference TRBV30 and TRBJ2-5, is SQTIHQWPATLVQPVGSPLSLECTVEGTSNPNLYWYRQAAGRGLQLLFYSVGIGQISSEVPQNLSASRPQDRQFILSSKKLLLSDSGFYLCAWSVPPKTQYFGPGTRLLVL.

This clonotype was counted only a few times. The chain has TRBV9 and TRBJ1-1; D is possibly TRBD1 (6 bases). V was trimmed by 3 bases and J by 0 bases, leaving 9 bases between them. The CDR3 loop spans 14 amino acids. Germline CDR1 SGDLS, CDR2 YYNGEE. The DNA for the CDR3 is TGTGCCAGCAGCGAACAGGGCATGAACACTGAAGCTTTCTTT. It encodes CASSEQGMNTEAFF.

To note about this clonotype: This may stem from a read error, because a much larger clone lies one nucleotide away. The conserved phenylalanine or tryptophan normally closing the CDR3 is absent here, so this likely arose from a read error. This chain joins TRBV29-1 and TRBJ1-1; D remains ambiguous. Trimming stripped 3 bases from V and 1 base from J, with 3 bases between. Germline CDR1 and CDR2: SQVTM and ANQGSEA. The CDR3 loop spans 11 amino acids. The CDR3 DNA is TGCAGCGTTGACAGGAACACTGAAGCTTTCTTG. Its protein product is CSVDRNTEAFL.

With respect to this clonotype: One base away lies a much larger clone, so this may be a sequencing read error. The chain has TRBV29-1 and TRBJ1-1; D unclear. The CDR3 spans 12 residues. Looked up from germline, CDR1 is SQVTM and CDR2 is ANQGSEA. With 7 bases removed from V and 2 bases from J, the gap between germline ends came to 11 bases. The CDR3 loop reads CSALGGNTEAFF. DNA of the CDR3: TGCAGCGCTTTGGGCGGCAACACTGAAGCTTTCTTT.

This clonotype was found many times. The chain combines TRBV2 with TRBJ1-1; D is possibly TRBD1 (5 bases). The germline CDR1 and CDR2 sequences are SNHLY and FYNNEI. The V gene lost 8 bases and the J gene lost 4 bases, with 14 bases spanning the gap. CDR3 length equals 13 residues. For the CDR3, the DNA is TGTGCCAGCGGCAGGGTTGTTGGCACTGAAGCTTTCTTT. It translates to CASGRVVGTEAFF.

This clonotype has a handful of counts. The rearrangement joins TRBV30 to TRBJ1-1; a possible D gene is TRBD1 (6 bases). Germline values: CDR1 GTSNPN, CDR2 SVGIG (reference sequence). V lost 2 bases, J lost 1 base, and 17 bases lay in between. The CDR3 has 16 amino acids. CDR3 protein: CAWSRLQGIRNTEAFF. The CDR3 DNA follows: TGTGCCTGGAGTCGACTACAGGGTATTCGGAACACTGAAGCTTTCTTT.

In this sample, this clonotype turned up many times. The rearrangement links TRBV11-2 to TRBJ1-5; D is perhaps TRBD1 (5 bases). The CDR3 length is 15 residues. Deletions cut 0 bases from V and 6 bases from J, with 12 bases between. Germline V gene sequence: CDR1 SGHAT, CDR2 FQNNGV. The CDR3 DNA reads TGTGCCAGCAGCTTAGATAGGCAGGGTGGTCAGCCCCAGCATTTT. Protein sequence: CASSLDRQGGQPQHF.

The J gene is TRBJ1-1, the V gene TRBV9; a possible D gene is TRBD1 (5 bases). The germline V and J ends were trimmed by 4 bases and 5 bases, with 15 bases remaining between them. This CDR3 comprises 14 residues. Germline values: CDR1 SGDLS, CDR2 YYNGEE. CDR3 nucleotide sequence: TGTGCCAGCAGCCTTTCGTGGGGGGTAACTGAAGCTTTCTTT. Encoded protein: CASSLSWGVTEAFF.